A single sample gave rise to the 16 T cell receptor beta chains below, sequenced in a study of blood T cell repertoires in COVID-19. The protocol was immunoSEQ multiplex PCR, while the TCRdb copy is restricted to in-frame clones and leaves out a portion. Among hundreds of thousands of clones listed, 80% to 90% were seen once. Input material: peripheral blood. These receptors were obtained from a man in his forties or fifties with acute or convalescent COVID-19.

The rearrangement links TRBV9 to TRBJ2-1; 9 bases match TRBD1. The trim removed 1 base at V and 5 bases at J, leaving 7 bases unmatched. From germline, CDR1 is SGDLS and CDR2 YYNGEE. There are 16 residues in the CDR3. The CDR3 here is CASSVRTGQGNNEQFF. DNA of the CDR3: TGTGCCAGCAGCGTAAGGACGGGACAGGGCAACAATGAGCAGTTCTTC. Full variable domain (outside the CDR3, taken from reference TRBV9 and TRBJ2-1): DSGVTQTPKHLITATGQRVTLRCSPRSGDLSVYWYQQSLDQGLQFLIQYYNGEERAKGNILERFSAQQFPDLHSELNLSSLELGDSALYFCASSVRTGQGNNEQFFGPGTRLTVL.

The rearrangement links TRBV2 to TRBJ2-3, with 7 bases lining up with TRBD2. CDR1 and CDR2 (germline): SNHLY, FYNNEI. J lost 8 bases, V lost 6 bases, and 8 bases had no gene match. This CDR3 contains 13 residues. DNA of the CDR3: TGTGCCAGCAGAGAGACTAGCCAGGGTACGCAGTATTTT. Translating gives CASRETSQGTQYF. Drawing the rest from reference TRBV2 and TRBJ2-3, the complete variable domain is EPEVTQTPSHQVTQMGQEVILRCVPISNHLYFYWYRQILGQKVEFLVSFYNNEISEKSEIFDDQFSVERPDGSNFTLKIRSTKLEDSAMYFCASRETSQGTQYFGPGTRLTVL.

The DNA of the CDR3 is TGTGCCAGCAGTTTCTTCCAGGGTGGCGGCTACACCTTC. Translating gives CASSFFQGGGYTF. V is TRBV28 and J is TRBJ1-2; D is possibly TRBD1 (5 bases). V was clipped by 3 bases and J by 8 bases, with 13 bases between them. Germline V gives CDR1 MDHEN, CDR2 SYDVKM. The CDR3 spans 13 residues.

This clone appeared a few times. The rearrangement uses TRBV2 and TRBJ2-5; maybe TRBD2 (5 bases). V lost 6 bases to trimming and J lost 7 bases, with 18 bases between them. Looked up from germline, CDR1 is SNHLY and CDR2 is FYNNEI. This CDR3 is 14 amino acids long. CDR3 sequence: CASSDSTRGRTQYF. In DNA, the CDR3 is TGTGCCAGCAGCGATAGCACTAGAGGGCGGACCCAGTACTTC.

This clone was detected a few times. The genes are TRBV27 and TRBJ1-5, with D maybe TRBD1 (6 bases). Looked up from germline, CDR1 is MNHEY and CDR2 is SMNVEV (reference sequence). Trimming shortened V by 6 bases and J by 5 bases, and 14 bases separated the two germline ends. The CDR3 runs to 14 residues. DNA of the CDR3: TGTGCCAGCAGATTGACAGGATTTGATCAGCCCCAGCATTTT. Its protein is CASRLTGFDQPQHF.

The rearrangement uses TRBV29-1 and TRBJ2-1; 8 bases match TRBD2. CDR1 and CDR2 from the germline V gene are SQVTM and ANQGSEA. CDR3 length: 17 amino acids. The V segment lost 6 bases and the J segment 0 bases; nucleotides outside the gene matches: 13. The CDR3 loop reads CSVALGGEGLSYNEQFF. As DNA, the CDR3 is TGCAGCGTGGCCCTCGGGGGGGAGGGCCTCTCCTACAATGAGCAGTTCTTC.

The rearrangement links TRBV21-1 to TRBJ1-5; TRBD1, the D gene given by the table, was not confirmed from the DNA. TRBV21-1 is assigned pseudogene status. This CDR3 is built from 15 residues. CDR3 residues: CASSKDRGSNQPQHF. The CDR3 coding sequence is TGTGCCAGCAGCAAAGACAGGGGAAGCAATCAGCCCCAGCATTTT.

This chain links TRBV30 with TRBJ1-2; D perhaps matches TRBD1 (6 bases). Looked up from germline, CDR1 is GTSNPN and CDR2 is SVGIG (reference sequence). The CDR3 extends over 18 amino acids. Trimming cost V 0 bases and J 8 bases, with 28 bases left between them. The CDR3 region has the DNA TGTGCCTGGAGTGTACTGCGGTCGGGAGGGGTCGCTGGGGGCGGCTACACCTTC. As protein: CAWSVLRSGGVAGGGYTF.

The chain recombines TRBV4-3 with TRBJ2-3; D may be TRBD2 (6 bases). Germline V gives CDR1 LGHNA, CDR2 YSLEER. The CDR3 covers 15 residues. Trimming removed 0 bases from V and 4 bases from J, with 11 bases in between. The CDR3, as DNA: TGCGCCAGCAGCCAAGAGGGCGGGGCCGCAGATACGCAGTATTTT. Translating gives CASSQEGGAADTQYF.

CDR3 nucleotide sequence: TGTGCCAGCAGTTTAGGTACTTCTACCTACAATGAGCAGTTCTTC. Translation gives CASSLGTSTYNEQFF. The rearrangement links TRBV28 to TRBJ2-1; D unresolved. Germline CDR1 MDHEN, CDR2 SYDVKM. The CDR3 spans 15 residues. V was shortened by 2 bases and J by 2 bases, with 10 bases between the two germline ends.

CDR3 nucleotide sequence: TGTGCCAGCAGCGCCCGACTAGCGGGAGACGTCACCGGGGAGCTGTTTTTT. Residues: CASSARLAGDVTGELFF. The chain recombines TRBV9 with TRBJ2-2; 12 bases align to TRBD2. CDR1 is SGDLS and CDR2 is YYNGEE in the germline V gene. This CDR3 has 17 residues. V lost 3 bases and J lost 4; bases outside the gene matches: 7.

V is TRBV15 and J is TRBJ2-7, with D uncertain. In germline, CDR1 is LNHNV, CDR2 YYDKDF (reference sequence). This CDR3 spans 14 amino acids. The germline V and J ends were trimmed by 0 bases and 6 bases, with 12 bases remaining between them. DNA for the CDR3: TGTGCCACCAGCAGAGATACGAGGAAATTCGAGCAGTACTTC. Translating gives CATSRDTRKFEQYF.

The genes are TRBV27 and TRBJ1-1; maybe TRBD1 (5 bases). CDR1 is MNHEY, CDR2 SMNVEV, per germline (reference sequence). Trimming removed 1 base from V and 4 bases from J, with 10 bases in between. This CDR3 comprises 14 residues. CDR3 nucleotides: TGTGCCAGCAGTTTATTTGCAGGGCGCACTGAAGCTTTCTTT. This encodes CASSLFAGRTEAFF.

This sequence joins TRBV2 and TRBJ1-5, with D tentatively TRBD1 (6 bases). The CDR3 covers 15 residues. The V and J ends lost 7 bases and 3 bases respectively, with 16 bases between them. Germline values: CDR1 SNHLY, CDR2 FYNNEI. In DNA form, the CDR3 reads TGTGCCAGCACCTTTTTGGACAGTTCCAATCAGCCCCAGCATTTT. Protein product: CASTFLDSSNQPQHF. Complete variable domain (other parts from reference TRBV2 and TRBJ1-5): EPEVTQTPSHQVTQMGQEVILRCVPISNHLYFYWYRQILGQKVEFLVSFYNNEISEKSEIFDDQFSVERPDGSNFTLKIRSTKLEDSAMYFCASTFLDSSNQPQHFGDGTRLSIL.

This chain connects TRBV7-6 to TRBJ1-4; 9 bases are shared with TRBD1. With 4 bases clipped from V and 7 bases from J, the junction kept 16 bases outside the gene matches. CDR1 SGHVS and CDR2 FNYEAQ come from the germline V gene. The CDR3 runs 18 residues. The chain's CDR3 is CASSSNRQGGVLSEKLFF. The CDR3 DNA follows: TGTGCCAGCAGCTCCAACCGACAGGGGGGCGTACTATCTGAAAAACTGTTTTTT.

In this sample, this clone turned up once. The chain uses TRBV29-1 and TRBJ2-7; 8 nucleotides align to TRBD1. V was pared by 4 bases and J by 1 base, with 9 bases of the junction left unmatched. CDR3 length equals 15 residues. Looked up from germline, CDR1 is SQVTM and CDR2 is ANQGSEA. CDR3 sequence reads: CSVVGETGVSYEQYF. The CDR3 DNA sequence: TGCAGCGTTGTAGGAGAGACAGGGGTGTCCTACGAGCAGTACTTC.